This TCR beta chain was captured in a study of monozygotic twins with inflammatory bowel disease. UMIs incorporating a 6-nucleotide sample barcode were appended by means of template switching. TCRdb reanalyzed the 5' RACE reads and collapses them to one entry per CDR3 protein, without DNA. This repertoire includes more than 300,000 distinct CDR3 sequences. Per the germline V gene, CDR1 is SQVTM and CDR2 is ANQGSEA. The CDR3 sequence is 13 residues long. Sequences were obtained from blood. This clonotype was sampled from a human donor with ulcerative colitis or Crohn's disease, or a healthy co-twin of an affected twin (not recorded which). The rearrangement links TRBV29-1 to TRBJ2-1. The CDR3 sequence: CSVEQWTENEQFF.